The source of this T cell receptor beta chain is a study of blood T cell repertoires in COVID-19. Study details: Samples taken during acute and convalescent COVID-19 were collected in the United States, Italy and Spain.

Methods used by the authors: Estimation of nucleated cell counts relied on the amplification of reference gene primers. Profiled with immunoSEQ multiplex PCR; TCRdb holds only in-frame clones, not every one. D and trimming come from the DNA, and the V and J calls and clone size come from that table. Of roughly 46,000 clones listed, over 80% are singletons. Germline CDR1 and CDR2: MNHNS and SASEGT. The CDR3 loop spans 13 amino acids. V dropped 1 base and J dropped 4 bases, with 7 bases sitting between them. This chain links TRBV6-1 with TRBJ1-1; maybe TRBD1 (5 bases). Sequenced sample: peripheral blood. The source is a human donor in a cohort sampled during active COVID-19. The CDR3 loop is CASSEVGGTEAFF. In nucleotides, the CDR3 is TGTGCCAGCAGTGAAGTGGGGGGCACTGAAGCTTTCTTT.